The entry that follows covers one T cell receptor (beta chain) sequence. The entry originates in a study of T cell responses to AZD1222 COVID-19 vaccine. Sequenced by immunoSEQ multiplex PCR; TCRdb stores in-frame clones only, minus some. The table records tens of thousands of clones, roughly 87% of them present only once. The V segment lost 0 bases and the J segment 4 bases; nucleotides outside the gene matches: 3. The CDR3 runs to 15 residues. CDR1 and CDR2 from the germline V gene are SGHTS and YDEGEE. The source is an adult in good health. Sequenced material: peripheral blood, taken on day 0 of AZD1222 vaccination. This sequence joins TRBV5-8 and TRBJ1-1; 10 positions agree with TRBD1. The CDR3 sequence is CASSLVGTGVTEAFF. The DNA of the CDR3 is TGTGCCAGCAGCTTGGTAGGGACAGGGGTCACTGAAGCTTTCTTT.